This T cell receptor beta chain comes out of a study of T cells in Graves' hyperthyroidism and ophthalmopathy. The source material, RNA transcripts, was used to amplify TCR beta CDR3 regions. HTBI primers drove first-round RT-PCR of the TCR CDR3. TCRdb re-called the multiplex PCR reads with MiXCR, one entry per CDR3 protein. The sample contains under 350,000 distinct CDR3 sequences, around a fifth of which appear only once. CDR1 MGHDK and CDR2 SYGVNS come from the germline V gene. Trimming removed 3 bases at V and 2 bases at J, with 10 bases between. The CDR3 totals 14 residues. This clonotype appeared a few times.

Sample: blood. This TCR was recovered from a woman in her forties or fifties with Graves' hyperthyroidism. The chain has TRBV25-1 and TRBJ2-5; D unresolved. CDR3 residues: CASSESRSQETQYF. DNA for the CDR3: TGTGCCAGCAGTGAGAGCCGGTCACAAGAGACCCAGTACTTC. Based on the CDR3 plus reference TRBV25-1 and TRBJ2-5, the full variable domain is EADIYQTPRYLVIGTGKKITLECSQTMGHDKMYWYQQDPGMELHLIHYSYGVNSTEKGDLSSESTVSRIRTEHFPLTLESARPSHTSQYLCASSESRSQETQYFGPGTRLLVL.